This T cell receptor beta chain was recorded in a study of siplizumab effects on memory and regulatory T cells. Study-level findings and limits: No more than a minor fraction of alloreactive clones could be traced back to unstimulated subsets. Siplizumab produced a significant drop in alloreactive sequences attributable to unstimulated CD4+ memory cells. Naive T cell populations appeared to exhibit greater diversity than memory cells and appeared to be major alloresponse contributors.

The germline CDR1 and CDR2 sequences are SQVTM and ANQGSEA. V shed 8 bases and J shed 4 bases, with 17 bases lying between them. CDR3 length: 13 residues. This clone was found once. Its antigen is undetermined. Assay: immunoSEQ multiplex PCR; the TCRdb copy retains only in-frame clones and omits some. The repertoire holds roughly 69,000 clones, with roughly 85% as singletons. The sequencing input was memory CD4+ T cells sorted from blood. The rearrangement joins TRBV29-1 to TRBJ1-1; a possible D gene is TRBD1 (5 bases). This receptor was taken from a human donor in good health. The CDR3: CSLGWQGSTEAFF. The CDR3 DNA sequence: TGCAGCCTTGGGTGGCAGGGAAGCACTGAAGCTTTCTTT.